A single sample gave rise to the 23 T cell receptor beta chains below, sequenced in a study of identical twins. MiXCR, applied by TCRdb to the 5' RACE reads, yields one record per CDR3 protein. The data hold 1.5 million to 2 million distinct CDR3 sequences, with roughly a third observed a single time. Sequenced material: cord blood. These receptors all come from a newborn girl in good health.

There are a few counts of this clonotype. This chain connects TRBV7-2 to TRBJ2-4; 9 nucleotides line up with TRBD1. V dropped 1 base and J dropped 6; count of bases not matched to a gene: 4. Germline CDR1 is SGHTA and CDR2 is FQGNSA. The CDR3 runs to 15 residues. CDR3 coding DNA: TGTGCCAGCAGCTTAGACCCGGGACAGGGAAACATTCAGTACTTC. It translates to CASSLDPGQGNIQYF.

This clonotype was seen only a few times. The chain combines TRBV4-1 with TRBJ1-6; D gene uncertain. Germline V gene sequence: CDR1 MGHRA, CDR2 YSYEKL. The CDR3 runs 16 residues. Trimming pared 2 bases from V and 7 bases from J, leaving 15 bases between. Here the CDR3 DNA reads TGCGCCAGCAGCCAACGGTATACGAGCACGAATTCACCCCTCCACTTT. Its translation is CASSQRYTSTNSPLHF.

The CDR3: CASATGINEKLFF. CDR3 bases: TGTGCCAGTGCGACAGGAATTAATGAAAAACTGTTTTTT. The chain carries TRBV28 and TRBJ1-4, with a possible D match to TRBD1 (6 bases). The germline V gene has CDR1 MDHEN and CDR2 SYDVKM. The CDR3 contains 13 residues. V lost 9 bases to trimming and J lost 4 bases, with 12 bases between them.

The chain uses TRBV27 and TRBJ2-1; 8 positions match TRBD2. V shed 5 bases, J shed 4 bases, and the junction held 7 bases outside the gene matches. The germline gives CDR1 MNHEY, CDR2 SMNVEV (reference sequence). The CDR3 has 15 amino acids. CDR3 protein: CASSIERGPYNEQFF. Here the CDR3 DNA reads TGTGCCAGCAGTATAGAGCGGGGGCCATACAATGAGCAGTTCTTC.

The V and J genes are TRBV4-2 and TRBJ2-3; TRBD2 aligns across 10 bases. V lost 0 bases, J lost 3 bases, and 9 bases stayed unmatched. The CDR3 is 18 residues long. Germline CDR1 and CDR2: LGHNA and YNFKEQ. The CDR3 nucleotides read TGTGCCAGCAGCCAAGATAGAGGAGGACTAGCGGTTACAGATACGCAGTATTTT. Residues: CASSQDRGGLAVTDTQYF.

The rearrangement joins TRBV7-9 to TRBJ1-4; D is ambiguous. Germline V gene lookup returns CDR1 SEHNR and CDR2 FQNEAQ (reference sequence). Trimming stripped 0 bases from V and 9 bases from J, with 5 bases between. CDR3 size: 12 residues. The CDR3 spells CASSLASQKLFF. Here the CDR3 DNA reads TGTGCCAGCAGCTTAGCTTCCCAAAAACTGTTTTTT.

This sequence joins TRBV30 and TRBJ1-6, with 7 nucleotides matching TRBD1. Per germline, CDR1 GTSNPN and CDR2 SVGIG (reference sequence). Trimming at V came to 2 bases and at J to 7 bases, leaving 2 bases not matched to a gene. There are 13 residues in the CDR3. The CDR3 spells CAWSTGANSPLHF. In nucleotides, the CDR3 is TGTGCCTGGAGTACAGGGGCAAATTCACCCCTCCACTTT.

This clonotype was seen only a few times. The gene calls are TRBV19 and TRBJ1-2; 7 positions match TRBD1. Germline V CDR1 and CDR2: LNHDA, SQIVND (reference sequence). With V trimmed by 1 base and J by 9 bases, 14 bases remained unmatched. This CDR3 has 16 residues. The CDR3 nucleotides read TGTGCCAGTAGTATAGGGGGCCGACGGACAGGTGATCGCTACACCTTC. Translation gives CASSIGGRRTGDRYTF.

The rearrangement joins TRBV29-1 to TRBJ1-2; D is unresolved. V shed 1 base and J shed 5 bases, with 14 bases lying between them. The germline CDR1 and CDR2 sequences are SQVTM and ANQGSEA. The CDR3 covers 14 residues. The CDR3 DNA reads TGCAGCGTTGAAGGGACGTCTCTGGGATATGGCTACACCTTC. It is translated as CSVEGTSLGYGYTF.

This clonotype was seen only a few times. This may arise from a read error, as a much more abundant clone is one base away. J is TRBJ1-2 and V is TRBV12-3 or TRBV12-4; D remains unclear. The CDR3 contains 12 residues. This chain's CDR3 is CASSLIGYGHTF. The DNA of the CDR3 is TGTGCCAGCAGTTTAATCGGGTATGGCCACACCTTC.

This chain uses TRBV18 with TRBJ1-5; D may be TRBD1 (5 bases). The germline V gene encodes CDR1 KGHSH and CDR2 LQKENI. CDR3 length: 14 amino acids. The germline V and J ends were trimmed by 6 bases and 3 bases, with 12 bases remaining between them. The CDR3 protein is CASSRTDTNQPQHF. The DNA of the CDR3 is TGTGCCAGCTCGCGGACGGACACCAATCAGCCCCAGCATTTT.

This clonotype has more than one count but fewer than ten. This chain uses TRBV5-6 with TRBJ2-3; D assignment may be TRBD1 or TRBD2 (5 bases each). The CDR3 is 13 amino acids. The V and J ends lost 4 bases and 6 bases respectively, with 12 bases between them. CDR1 and CDR2 (germline): SGHDT, YYEEEE. Written as DNA, the CDR3 is TGTGCCAGCAGCCGGGGACCTGAGGATACGCAGTATTTT. It codes for CASSRGPEDTQYF.

This chain uses TRBV9 with TRBJ2-1; D may be TRBD2 (7 bases). Germline CDR1 SGDLS, CDR2 YYNGEE. Trimming shortened V by 2 bases and J by 0 bases, and 12 bases separated the two germline ends. This CDR3 is built from 16 residues. The CDR3 is CASSVRGTTSYNEQFF. CDR3 bases: TGTGCCAGCAGCGTTAGGGGGACTACCTCCTACAATGAGCAGTTCTTC.

The gene calls are TRBV20-1 and TRBJ1-5, with D possibly being TRBD1 (6 bases). Trimming shortened V by 0 bases and J by 2 bases, and 11 bases separated the two germline ends. Per the germline V gene, CDR1 is DFQATT and CDR2 is SNEGSKA (reference sequence). CDR3 length: 15 residues. The CDR3 DNA follows: TGCAGTGCTAGAGATCCAAGACAGGGCAATCAGCCCCAGCATTTT. Translating gives CSARDPRQGNQPQHF.

The chain joins TRBV20-1 to TRBJ1-1, with 9 positions matching TRBD1. The CDR3 extends over 16 amino acids. Germline V gene lookup returns CDR1 DFQATT and CDR2 SNEGSKA (reference sequence). The J segment lost 4 bases and the V segment lost 0 bases, leaving 9 bases of the junction unmatched. The CDR3 reads CSARETPGQGLTEAFF. The CDR3 DNA reads TGCAGTGCTAGAGAAACCCCGGGACAGGGACTCACTGAAGCTTTCTTT.

This clonotype was counted a few times. The chain combines TRBV20-1 with TRBJ1-5; maybe TRBD1 (5 bases). The CDR3 has 15 amino acids. In germline, CDR1 is DFQATT, CDR2 SNEGSKA (reference sequence). V was clipped by 5 bases and J by 2 bases, with 16 bases between them. The CDR3 sequence: CSAGRQLWGNQPQHF. In nucleotides, the CDR3 is TGCAGTGCTGGGAGACAGTTATGGGGCAATCAGCCCCAGCATTTT.

This clonotype has just a few counts. The chain links TRBV29-1 to TRBJ2-2; D unclear. Between the trimmed V and J ends, which lost 7 bases and 4 bases, there was a span of 10 bases. CDR1 is SQVTM, CDR2 ANQGSEA, per germline. CDR3 size: 12 residues. DNA of the CDR3: TGCAGCGCCCATGATGGCACCGGGGAGCTGTTTTTT. It specifies CSAHDGTGELFF.

On this clonotype: Since a much larger clone is just one base distant, this may be a read error. The rearrangement uses TRBV7-9 and TRBJ2-1, with D perhaps matching TRBD1 (5 bases). Trimming shortened V by 1 base and J by 10 bases, and 11 bases separated the two germline ends. The CDR3 is 13 amino acids. The germline gives CDR1 SEHNR, CDR2 FQNEAQ (reference sequence). The CDR3: CASSLVDNYEQFF. The CDR3 DNA follows: TGTGCCAGCAGCTTAGTGGACAACTACGAGCAGTTCTTC.

There are a few counts of this clonotype. V and J are TRBV4-1 and TRBJ2-1; the match to TRBD2 covers 9 bases. Looked up from germline, CDR1 is MGHRA and CDR2 is YSYEKL. After removal of 3 bases from V and 4 bases from J, the junction contained 7 bases not matched to a gene. The CDR3 is 16 amino acids. The CDR3 spells CASSQLAGVAYNEQFF. Written as DNA, the CDR3 is TGCGCCAGCAGCCAGTTAGCGGGAGTAGCATACAATGAGCAGTTCTTC.

This sequence joins TRBV21-1 and TRBJ1-5; the listed D gene, TRBD1, was not tested against the DNA. TRBV21-1 is a pseudogene. This CDR3 comprises 19 residues. The chain's CDR3 is CASSKEGGTGGYSNQPQHF. The CDR3 DNA reads TGTGCCAGCAGCAAAGAGGGAGGGACAGGGGGTTATAGCAATCAGCCCCAGCATTTT.

With regard to this clonotype: Relative to the germline gene, one junction end is altered; a read error may explain this. This chain joins TRBV28 and TRBJ1-4; D is ambiguous. Germline V gives CDR1 MDHEN, CDR2 SYDVKM. CDR3 length: 15 residues. CDR3 coding DNA: TGTGCCAGCAGTTTCCAGGCTGCAACTAATGAAGAACTGTTTTTT. It translates to CASSFQAATNEELFF.

V is TRBV7-2 and J is TRBJ1-2, with TRBD1 identical over 7 bases. The CDR3 runs 15 residues. Per germline, CDR1 SGHTA and CDR2 FQGNSA. The ends lost 2 bases at V and 0 bases at J; junction bases unmatched: 3. This CDR3 reads CASSLRGGPNYGYTF. The CDR3 coding sequence is TGTGCCAGCAGCTTAAGAGGGGGCCCTAACTATGGCTACACCTTC.

This clonotype was counted at least ten times. The V gene is TRBV10-3, the J gene TRBJ1-2; D gene unclear. Trimming took off 0 bases at V and 5 bases at J, with 7 bases between the two ends. This CDR3 spans 13 amino acids. CDR1 and CDR2 from the germline V gene are ENHRY and SYGVKD. CDR3 sequence reads: CAISESSGYGYTF. The CDR3 DNA is TGTGCCATCAGTGAGTCGTCGGGATATGGCTACACCTTC.